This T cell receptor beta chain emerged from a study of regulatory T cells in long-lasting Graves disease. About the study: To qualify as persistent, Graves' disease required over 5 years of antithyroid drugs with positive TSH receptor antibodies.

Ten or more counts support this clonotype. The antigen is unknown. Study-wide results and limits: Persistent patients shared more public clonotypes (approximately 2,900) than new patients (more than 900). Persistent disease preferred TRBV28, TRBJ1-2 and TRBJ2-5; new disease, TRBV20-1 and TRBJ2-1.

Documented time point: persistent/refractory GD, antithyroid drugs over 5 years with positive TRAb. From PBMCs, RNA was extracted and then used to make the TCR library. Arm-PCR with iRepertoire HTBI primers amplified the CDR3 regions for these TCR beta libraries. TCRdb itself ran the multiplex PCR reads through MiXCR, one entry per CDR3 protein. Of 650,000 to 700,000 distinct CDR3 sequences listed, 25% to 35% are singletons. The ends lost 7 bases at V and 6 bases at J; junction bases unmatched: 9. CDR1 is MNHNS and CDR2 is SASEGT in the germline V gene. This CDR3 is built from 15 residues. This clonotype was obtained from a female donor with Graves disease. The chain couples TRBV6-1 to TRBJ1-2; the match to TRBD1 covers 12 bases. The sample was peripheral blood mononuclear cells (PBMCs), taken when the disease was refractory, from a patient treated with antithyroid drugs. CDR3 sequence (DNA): TGTGCCAGCAATAGACCGGGACAGGGGGCGGATGGCTACACCTTC. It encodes CASNRPGQGADGYTF.